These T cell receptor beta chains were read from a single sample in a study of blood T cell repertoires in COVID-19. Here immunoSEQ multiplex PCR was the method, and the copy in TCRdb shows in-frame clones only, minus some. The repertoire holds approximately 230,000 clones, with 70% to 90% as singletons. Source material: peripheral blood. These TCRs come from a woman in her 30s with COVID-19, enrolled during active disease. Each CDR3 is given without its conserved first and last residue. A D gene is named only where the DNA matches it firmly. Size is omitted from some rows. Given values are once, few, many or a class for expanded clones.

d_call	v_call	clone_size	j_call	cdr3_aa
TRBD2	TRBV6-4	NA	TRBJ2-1	ASSRLAGDYNEQF
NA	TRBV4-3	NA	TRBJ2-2	ASSRILATNTGELF
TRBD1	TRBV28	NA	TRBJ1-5	ASSSGTGSNQPQH
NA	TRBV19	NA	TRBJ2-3	ASSITTDTDTQY
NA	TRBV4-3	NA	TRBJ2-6	ASSWTSPDGANVLT
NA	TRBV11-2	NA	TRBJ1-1	ASSPVGADRRAAF
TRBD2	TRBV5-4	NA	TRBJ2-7	ASSLRASGVYEQY
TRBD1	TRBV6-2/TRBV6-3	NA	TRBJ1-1	ASSYSAWDSLNTEAF
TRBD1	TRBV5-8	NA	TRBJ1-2	ASSLGAGGHGYT
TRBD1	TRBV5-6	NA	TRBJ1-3	ASSLIGDRVSNTIY
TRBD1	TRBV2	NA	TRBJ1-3	ASSATGGNTIY
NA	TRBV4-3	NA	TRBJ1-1	ASSQDSRGLSTEAF
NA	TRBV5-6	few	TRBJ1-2	ASSVWSGGRDYGYT
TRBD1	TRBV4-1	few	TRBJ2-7	ASSQTGTGVSEQY
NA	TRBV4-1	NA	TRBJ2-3	ASSQQENTDTQY
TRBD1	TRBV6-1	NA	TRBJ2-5	ASSDNRGSQETQY
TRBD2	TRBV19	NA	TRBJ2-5	ASSIGTSSLGETQY
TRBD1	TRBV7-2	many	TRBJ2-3	ASSLGADRGSDTQY
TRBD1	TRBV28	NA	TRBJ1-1	ASSTRTGVNTEAF
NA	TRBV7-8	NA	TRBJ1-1	ASSLEGRGTEAF
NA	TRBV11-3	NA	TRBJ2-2	ASSSPGELF
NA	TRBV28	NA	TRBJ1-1	ASRQTGHVNTEAF
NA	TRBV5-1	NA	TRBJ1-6	ASSAGELIDSPLH
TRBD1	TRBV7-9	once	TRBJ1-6	ASSPDRGQDSPLH
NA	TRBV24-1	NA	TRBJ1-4	ATSDTTGLREKLF
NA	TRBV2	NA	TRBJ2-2	ASRARDTGELF